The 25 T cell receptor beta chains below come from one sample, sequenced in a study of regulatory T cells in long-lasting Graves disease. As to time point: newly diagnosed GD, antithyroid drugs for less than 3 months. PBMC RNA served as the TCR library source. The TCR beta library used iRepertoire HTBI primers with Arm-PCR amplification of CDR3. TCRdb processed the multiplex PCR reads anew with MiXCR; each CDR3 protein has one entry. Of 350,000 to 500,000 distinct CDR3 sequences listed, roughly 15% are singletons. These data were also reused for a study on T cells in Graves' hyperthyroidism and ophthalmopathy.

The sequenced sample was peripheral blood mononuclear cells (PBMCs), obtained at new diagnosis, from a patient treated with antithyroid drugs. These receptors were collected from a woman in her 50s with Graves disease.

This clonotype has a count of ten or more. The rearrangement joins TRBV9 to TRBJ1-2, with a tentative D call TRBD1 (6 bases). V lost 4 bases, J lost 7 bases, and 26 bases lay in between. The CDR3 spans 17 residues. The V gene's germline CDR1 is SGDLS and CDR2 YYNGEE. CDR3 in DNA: TGTGCCAGCAGCCCCCCCTTTTCCGGGACATCAATCCGTGGCTACACCTTC. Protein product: CASSPPFSGTSIRGYTF.

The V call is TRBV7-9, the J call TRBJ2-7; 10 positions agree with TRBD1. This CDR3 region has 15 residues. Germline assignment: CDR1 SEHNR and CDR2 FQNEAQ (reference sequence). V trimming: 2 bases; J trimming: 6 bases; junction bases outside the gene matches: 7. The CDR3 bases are TGTGCCAGCAGCTTAATGGACAGGGGGACAGCCGAGCAGTACTTC. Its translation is CASSLMDRGTAEQYF. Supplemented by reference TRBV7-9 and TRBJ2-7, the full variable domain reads DTGVSQNPRHKITKRGQNVTFRCDPISEHNRLYWYRQTLGQGPEFLTYFQNEAQLEKSRLLSDRFSAERPKGSFSTLEIQRTEQGDSAMYLCASSLMDRGTAEQYFGPGTRLTVT.

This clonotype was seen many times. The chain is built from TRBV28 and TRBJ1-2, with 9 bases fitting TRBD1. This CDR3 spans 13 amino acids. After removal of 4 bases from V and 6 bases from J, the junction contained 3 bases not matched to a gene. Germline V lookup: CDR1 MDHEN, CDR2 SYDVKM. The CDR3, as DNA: TGTGCCAGCAGTTACGGGACAGGGCATGGCTACACCTTC. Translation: CASSYGTGHGYTF.

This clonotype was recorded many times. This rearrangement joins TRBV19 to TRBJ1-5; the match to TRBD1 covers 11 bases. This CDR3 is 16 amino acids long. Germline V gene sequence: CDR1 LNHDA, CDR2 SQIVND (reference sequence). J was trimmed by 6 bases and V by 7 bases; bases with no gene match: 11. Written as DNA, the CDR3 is TGTGCCAGTAATTTCGTCGGGACAGGGGGTAGTCAGCCCCAGCATTTT. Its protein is CASNFVGTGGSQPQHF.

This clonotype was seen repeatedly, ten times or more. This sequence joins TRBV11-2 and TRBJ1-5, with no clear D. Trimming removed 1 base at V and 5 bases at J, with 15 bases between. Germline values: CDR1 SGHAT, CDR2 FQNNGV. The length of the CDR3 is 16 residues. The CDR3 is CASSLGSGSGDQPQHF. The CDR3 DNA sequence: TGTGCCAGCAGCTTAGGGTCGGGGAGTGGCGATCAGCCCCAGCATTTT. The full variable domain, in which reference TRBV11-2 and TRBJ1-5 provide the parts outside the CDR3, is EAGVAQSPRYKIIEKRQSVAFWCNPISGHATLYWYQQILGQGPKLLIQFQNNGVVDDSQLPKDRFSAERLKGVDSTLKIQPAKLEDSAVYLCASSLGSGSGDQPQHFGDGTRLSIL.

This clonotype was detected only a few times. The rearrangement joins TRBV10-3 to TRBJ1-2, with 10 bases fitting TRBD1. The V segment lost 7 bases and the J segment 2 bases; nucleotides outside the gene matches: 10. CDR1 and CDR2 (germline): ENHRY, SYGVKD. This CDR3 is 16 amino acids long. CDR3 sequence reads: CAITEEPGQGNYGYTF. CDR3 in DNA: TGTGCCATCACCGAGGAGCCGGGACAGGGGAACTATGGCTACACCTTC.

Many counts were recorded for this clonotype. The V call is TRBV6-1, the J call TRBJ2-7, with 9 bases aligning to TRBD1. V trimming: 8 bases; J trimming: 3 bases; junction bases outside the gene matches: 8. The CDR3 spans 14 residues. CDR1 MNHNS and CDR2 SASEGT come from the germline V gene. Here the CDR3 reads CASGWTGAGYEQYF. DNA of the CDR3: TGTGCCAGCGGCTGGACAGGGGCGGGCTACGAGCAGTACTTC.

Written as DNA, the CDR3 is TGCGCCAGCGGACCGGGACAGGGGTTGGCTAGCGGGCCCGGGAGGACCTACAATGAGCAGTTCTTC. It encodes CASGPGQGLASGPGRTYNEQFF. V is TRBV10-2 and J is TRBJ2-1; 10 positions agree with TRBD1. From germline, CDR1 is WSHSY and CDR2 SAAADI. The ends lost 8 bases at V and 2 bases at J; junction bases unmatched: 27. This CDR3 has 22 residues.

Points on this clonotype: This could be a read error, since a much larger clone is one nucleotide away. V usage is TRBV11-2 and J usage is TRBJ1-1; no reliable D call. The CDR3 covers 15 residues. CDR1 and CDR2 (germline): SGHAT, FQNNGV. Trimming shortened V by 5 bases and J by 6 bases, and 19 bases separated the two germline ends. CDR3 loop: CASSQAYTGNPEAFF. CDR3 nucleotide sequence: TGTGCCAGCAGCCAGGCATATACGGGGAATCCTGAAGCTTTCTTT.

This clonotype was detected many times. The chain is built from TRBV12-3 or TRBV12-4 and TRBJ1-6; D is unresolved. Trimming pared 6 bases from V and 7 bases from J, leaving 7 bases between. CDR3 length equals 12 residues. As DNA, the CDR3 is TGTGCCAGCAGCTTTTCCAATTCACCCCTCCACTTT. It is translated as CASSFSNSPLHF.

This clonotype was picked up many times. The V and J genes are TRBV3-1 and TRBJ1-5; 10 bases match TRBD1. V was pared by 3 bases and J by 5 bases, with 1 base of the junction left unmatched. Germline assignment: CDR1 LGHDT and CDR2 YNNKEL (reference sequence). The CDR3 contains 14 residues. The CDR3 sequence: CASSHGTGDQPQHF. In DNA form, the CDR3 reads TGTGCCAGCAGCCATGGGACAGGGGATCAGCCCCAGCATTTT.

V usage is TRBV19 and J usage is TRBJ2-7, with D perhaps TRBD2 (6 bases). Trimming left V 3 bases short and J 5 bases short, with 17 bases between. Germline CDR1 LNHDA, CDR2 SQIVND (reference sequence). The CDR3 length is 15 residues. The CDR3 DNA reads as TGTGCCAGTAGTATTGGGGGGTCGTGGGAGGACGAGCAGTACTTC. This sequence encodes CASSIGGSWEDEQYF. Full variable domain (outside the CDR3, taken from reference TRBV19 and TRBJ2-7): DGGITQSPKYLFRKEGQNVTLSCEQNLNHDAMYWYRQDPGQGLRLIYYSQIVNDFQKGDIAEGYSVSREKKESFPLTVTSAQKNPTAFYLCASSIGGSWEDEQYFGPGTRLTVT.

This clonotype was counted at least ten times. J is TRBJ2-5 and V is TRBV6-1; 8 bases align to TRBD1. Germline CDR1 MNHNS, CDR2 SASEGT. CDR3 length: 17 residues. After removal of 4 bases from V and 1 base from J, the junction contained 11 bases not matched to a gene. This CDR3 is CASSGHSDRALQETQYF. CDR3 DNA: TGTGCCAGCAGTGGACACTCGGACAGGGCGCTCCAAGAGACCCAGTACTTC.

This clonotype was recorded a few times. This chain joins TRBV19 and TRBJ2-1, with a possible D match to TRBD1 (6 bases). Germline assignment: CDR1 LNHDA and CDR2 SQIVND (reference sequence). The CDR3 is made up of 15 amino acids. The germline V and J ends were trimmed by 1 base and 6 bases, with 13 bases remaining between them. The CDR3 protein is CASSIGLQGANEQFF. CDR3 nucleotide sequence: TGTGCCAGTAGTATAGGCTTACAGGGTGCCAATGAGCAGTTCTTC.

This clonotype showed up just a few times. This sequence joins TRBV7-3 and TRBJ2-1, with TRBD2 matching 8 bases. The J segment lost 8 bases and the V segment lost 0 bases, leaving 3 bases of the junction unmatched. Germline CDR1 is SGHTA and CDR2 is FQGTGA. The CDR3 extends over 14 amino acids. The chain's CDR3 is CASSLTAGADEQFF. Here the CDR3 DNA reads TGTGCCAGCAGCTTAACAGCGGGGGCAGATGAGCAGTTCTTC. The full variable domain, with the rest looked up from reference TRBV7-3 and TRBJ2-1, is GAGVSQTPSNKVTEKGKYVELRCDPISGHTALYWYRQSLGQGPEFLIYFQGTGAADDSGLPNDRFFAVRPEGSVSTLKIQRTERGDSAVYLCASSLTAGADEQFFGPGTRLTVL.

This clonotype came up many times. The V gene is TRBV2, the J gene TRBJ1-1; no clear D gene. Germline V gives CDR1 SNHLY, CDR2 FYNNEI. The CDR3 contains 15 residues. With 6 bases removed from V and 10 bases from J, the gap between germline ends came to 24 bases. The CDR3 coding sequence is TGTGCCAGCAGCGATTACGGGCCAAACGCCCCACGAGCTTTCTTT. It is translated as CASSDYGPNAPRAFF.

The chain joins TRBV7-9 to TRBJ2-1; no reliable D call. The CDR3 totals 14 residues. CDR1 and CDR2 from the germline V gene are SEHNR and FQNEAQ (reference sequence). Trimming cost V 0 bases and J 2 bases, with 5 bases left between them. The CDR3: CASSLAVTYNEQFF. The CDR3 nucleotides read TGTGCCAGCAGCTTAGCGGTAACCTACAATGAGCAGTTCTTC.

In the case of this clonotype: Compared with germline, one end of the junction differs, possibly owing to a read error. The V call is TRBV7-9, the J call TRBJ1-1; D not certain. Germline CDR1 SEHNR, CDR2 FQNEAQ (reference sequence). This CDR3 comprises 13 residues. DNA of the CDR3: TGTACCAGCAGCCCCCCGACGAACACTGAAGCTTTCTTT. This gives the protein CTSSPPTNTEAFF.

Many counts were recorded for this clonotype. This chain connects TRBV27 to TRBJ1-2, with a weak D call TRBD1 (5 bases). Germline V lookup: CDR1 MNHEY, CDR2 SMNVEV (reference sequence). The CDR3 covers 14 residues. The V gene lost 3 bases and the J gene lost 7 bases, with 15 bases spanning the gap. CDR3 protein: CASSFSGPLSGYTF. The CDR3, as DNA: TGTGCCAGCAGTTTTTCGGGGCCGTTATCTGGCTACACCTTC.

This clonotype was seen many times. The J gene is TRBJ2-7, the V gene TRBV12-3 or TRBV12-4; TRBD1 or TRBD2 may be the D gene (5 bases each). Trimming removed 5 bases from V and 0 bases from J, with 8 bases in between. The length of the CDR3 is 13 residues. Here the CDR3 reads CASSTGPSYEQYF. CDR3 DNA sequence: TGTGCCAGCAGTACGGGACCCTCCTACGAGCAGTACTTC.

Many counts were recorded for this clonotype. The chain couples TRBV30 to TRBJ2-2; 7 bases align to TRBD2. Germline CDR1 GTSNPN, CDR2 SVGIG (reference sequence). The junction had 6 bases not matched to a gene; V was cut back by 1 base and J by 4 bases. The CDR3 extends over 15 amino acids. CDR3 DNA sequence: TGTGCCTGGAGTGGTTTAGCGGGCAGCACCGGGGAGCTGTTTTTT. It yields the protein CAWSGLAGSTGELFF. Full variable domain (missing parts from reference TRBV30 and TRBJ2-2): SQTIHQWPATLVQPVGSPLSLECTVEGTSNPNLYWYRQAAGRGLQLLFYSVGIGQISSEVPQNLSASRPQDRQFILSSKKLLLSDSGFYLCAWSGLAGSTGELFFGEGSRLTVL.

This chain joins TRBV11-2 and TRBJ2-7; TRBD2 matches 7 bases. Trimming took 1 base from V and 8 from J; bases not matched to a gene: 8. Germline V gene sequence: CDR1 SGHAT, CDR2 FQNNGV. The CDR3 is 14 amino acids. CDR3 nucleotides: TGTGCCAGCAGCTTAGTAGGGGAGGGTGTGAAGCAGTACTTC. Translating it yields CASSLVGEGVKQYF.

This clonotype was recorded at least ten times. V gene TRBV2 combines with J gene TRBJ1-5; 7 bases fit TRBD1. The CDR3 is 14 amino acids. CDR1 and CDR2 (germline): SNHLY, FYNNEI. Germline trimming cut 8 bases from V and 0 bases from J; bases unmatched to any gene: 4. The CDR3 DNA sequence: TGTGCCAGCTGGGACAGCTATAGCAATCAGCCCCAGCATTTT. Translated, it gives CASWDSYSNQPQHF. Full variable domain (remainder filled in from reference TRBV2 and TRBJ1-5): EPEVTQTPSHQVTQMGQEVILRCVPISNHLYFYWYRQILGQKVEFLVSFYNNEISEKSEIFDDQFSVERPDGSNFTLKIRSTKLEDSAMYFCASWDSYSNQPQHFGDGTRLSIL.

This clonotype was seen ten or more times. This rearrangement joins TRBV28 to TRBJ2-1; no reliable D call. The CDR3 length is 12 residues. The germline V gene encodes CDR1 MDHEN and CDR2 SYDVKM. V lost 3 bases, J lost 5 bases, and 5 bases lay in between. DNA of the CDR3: TGTGCCAGCAGTTTTAGTAACAATGAGCAGTTCTTC. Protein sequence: CASSFSNNEQFF. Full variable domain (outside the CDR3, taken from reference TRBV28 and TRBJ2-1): DVKVTQSSRYLVKRTGEKVFLECVQDMDHENMFWYRQDPGLGLRLIYFSYDVKMKEKGDIPEGYSVSREKKERFSLILESASTNQTSMYLCASSFSNNEQFFGPGTRLTVL.

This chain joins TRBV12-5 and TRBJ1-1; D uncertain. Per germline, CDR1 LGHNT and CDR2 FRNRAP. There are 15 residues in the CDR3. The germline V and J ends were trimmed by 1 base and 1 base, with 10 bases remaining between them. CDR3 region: CASGLGASENTEAFF. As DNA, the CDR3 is TGTGCTAGTGGTTTGGGGGCTTCGGAGAACACTGAAGCTTTCTTT.